Sequencing of this T cell receptor (beta chain) was carried out in a study of cytomegalovirus exposure and HLA in healthy donors. Sequencing was performed with immunoSEQ multiplex PCR; in TCRdb, only in-frame clones are kept and a portion is missing. The sample carries approximately 120,000 clones, approximately 89% recorded once. Study results and limitations: Within the approximately 110 validation repertoires, first-cohort TCR clusters tended to co-occur, according to a later analysis. It was 150 to 200 TCR beta chains that were listed as cytomegalovirus-associated.

In the case of this clone: Its target is unknown.

The donors were in the roughly 110-subject validation cohort; that cohort was separate from the 666-subject first cohort. Germline lookup yields CDR1 MGHDK and CDR2 SYGVNS. V dropped 8 bases and J dropped 4 bases, with 11 bases sitting between them. This CDR3 region has 12 residues. The receptor's source is a young woman in good health and CMV-seronegative. The genes are TRBV25-1 and TRBJ1-2; no clear D gene. The source material was PBMCs. DNA of the CDR3: TGTGCCAGCGGCCGGGATCCCTATGGCTACACCTTC. Residues: CASGRDPYGYTF.